This T cell receptor (beta chain) comes out of a study of control samples from healthy donors and cancer patients. Trimming removed 3 bases at V and 5 bases at J, with 11 bases between. Germline CDR1 reads SGHRS; CDR2 reads YFSETQ. The CDR3 totals 13 residues. The protocol was immunoSEQ multiplex PCR, while the TCRdb copy is restricted to in-frame clones and leaves out a portion. Of 95,000 to 150,000 clones in the sample, 80% to 90% are singletons; the top ten hold 2.9%. Sample: blood. The chain recombines TRBV5-1 with TRBJ1-2; tentative D call: TRBD1 (6 bases). This receptor was taken from a man aged 55 to 70 in good health. The CDR3 bases are TGCGCCAGCAGCTCGGACAGTTTTTATGGCTACACCTTC. Translated: CASSSDSFYGYTF. The variable domain in full, with the rest retrieved from reference TRBV5-1 and TRBJ1-2, is KAGVTQTPRYLIKTRGQQVTLSCSPISGHRSVSWYQQTPGQGLQFLFEYFSETQRNKGNFPGRFSGRQFSNSRSEMNVSTLELGDSALYLCASSSDSFYGYTFGSGTRLTVV.